Included here is one TCR beta chain sequence, with context. The antigen it binds to is not known. The sample holds no much larger clone one base away, and base qualities are not on file. The data were obtained in a study of control samples from healthy donors and cancer patients (dated by TCRdb to 2018 to 2020). Library preparation used the immunoSEQ multiplex PCR assay. TCRdb retrieved this table from immuneACCESS and kept in-frame rearrangements only. Not all clones are present; in checked studies, unresolved V genes account for under half, and no reason is known for the remainder. The sample table holds 150,000 to 200,000 clones, of which around 94% were seen once. The ten largest clones capture more than 1.3% of the sample. Cut back by 5 bases and 7 bases, the V and J ends lie 15 bases apart. The CDR3 measures 13 amino acids from cysteine to phenylalanine. The entry retains the CDR3 DNA only, 39 bases that are in frame from base 1. Via the germline V gene (reference sequence), CDR1 is GTSNPN and CDR2 SVGIG.

The sample consisted of blood. The V and J segments used are TRBV30 and TRBJ1-5; TRBD1 is a weak D gene call, 6 bases matching. This clonotype was sampled from a man aged 25-40 years in good health. The CDR3 amino acid sequence is: CAWGKQGPQPQHF. The DNA sequence reads TGTGCCTGGGGGAAACAGGGACCACAGCCCCAGCATTTT.